This T cell receptor beta chain stems from a study of blood T cell repertoires in COVID-19. Study-wide background: Samples of COVID-19 (acute and convalescent) were obtained from the United States, Italy and Spain. Sources were T cells, B-cell-depleted T cells, or PBMCs; the material itself was cDNA or gDNA.

Source study methods: Estimation of nucleated cell counts relied on the amplification of reference gene primers. Repertoires were generated with immunoSEQ multiplex PCR, while TCRdb's copy carries only in-frame clones and drops some. V, J and clone size derive from that table, while D and trimming were established from the DNA sequence. The sample lists approximately 85,000 clones; over 80% were seen once. This clone was recorded only once. Germline CDR1 reads DFQATT; CDR2 reads SNEGSKA (reference sequence). The CDR3 runs 15 residues. V lost 3 bases to trimming and J lost 3 bases; unmatched junction nucleotides: 11.

The TCR comes from a woman aged 55-69 years with active COVID-19. V and J are TRBV20-1 and TRBJ2-7, with TRBD1 matching over 7 bases. Sequencing used peripheral blood. The CDR3 DNA reads TGCAGTGCTAGTGGGGACAGACCTGAAGGCTACGAGCAGTACTTC. Amino acid sequence: CSASGDRPEGYEQYF.